This is a list of T cell receptor beta chains from one sample in a study of shared clonotypes between healthy human individuals. Profiling relied on immunoSEQ multiplex PCR, and the TCRdb table lists in-frame clones only, not all of them. The sample consists of roughly 2,000,000 clones, around 96% of them appearing once. The sequenced sample consisted of naive CD8+ T cells sorted from blood. These receptors came from a man between 18 and 29 years old in good health. The CDR3 runs from the conserved cysteine through the conserved F or W. The order of the fields is V gene, J gene, D gene, CDR3 length, clone size, CDR3 DNA, CDR3 protein. A D gene is named only where the DNA matches it firmly. Clone size is stated in some rows and not others, as once, few, many or a class when expanded.

V gene: TRBV7-9
J gene: TRBJ2-3
D gene: NA
CDR3 length: 19
clone size: NA
CDR3 DNA: TGTGCCAGCAGCTTGATCGGGGCCGCAGGGGGGTTCGGTACAGATACGCAGTATTTT
CDR3 protein: CASSLIGAAGGFGTDTQYF

V gene: TRBV6-5
J gene: TRBJ2-2
D gene: NA
CDR3 length: 15
clone size: NA
CDR3 DNA: TGTGCCAGCAGTTACGGGCAGAGGGACACCGGGGAGCTGTTTTTT
CDR3 protein: CASSYGQRDTGELFF

V gene: TRBV27
J gene: TRBJ2-7
D gene: NA
CDR3 length: 13
clone size: once
CDR3 DNA: TGTGCCAGCAGTGTTGGCAGAACCTACGAGCAGTACTTC
CDR3 protein: CASSVGRTYEQYF

V gene: TRBV29-1
J gene: TRBJ2-7
D gene: TRBD2
CDR3 length: 16
clone size: NA
CDR3 DNA: TGCAGCGTTGAAGGAGGAGGGGACGGGAGGGGCTACGAGCAGTACTTC
CDR3 protein: CSVEGGGDGRGYEQYF

V gene: TRBV2
J gene: TRBJ2-7
D gene: NA
CDR3 length: 15
clone size: NA
CDR3 DNA: TGTGCCAGCATCCTCACCGGGGGAGATCGCTACGAGCAGTACTTC
CDR3 protein: CASILTGGDRYEQYF

V gene: TRBV6-5
J gene: TRBJ2-7
D gene: NA
CDR3 length: 13
clone size: once
CDR3 DNA: TGTGCCAGCGGGGTAGGCCCCGGGGGCGAGCAGTACTTC
CDR3 protein: CASGVGPGGEQYF

V gene: TRBV9
J gene: TRBJ1-1
D gene: TRBD1
CDR3 length: 15
clone size: NA
CDR3 DNA: TGTGCCAGCAGCGTAGATCCAGGGGGCTCTACTGAAGCTTTCTTT
CDR3 protein: CASSVDPGGSTEAFF

V gene: TRBV4-1
J gene: TRBJ2-2
D gene: NA
CDR3 length: 16
clone size: NA
CDR3 DNA: TGCGCCAGCAGCCAATTCCATATACAAGATACCGGGGAGCTGTTTTTT
CDR3 protein: CASSQFHIQDTGELFF

V gene: TRBV9
J gene: TRBJ2-1
D gene: TRBD2
CDR3 length: 15
clone size: NA
CDR3 DNA: TGTGCCAGCAGTCTTAGCGGGGCTTCGGGCAATGAGCAGTTCTTC
CDR3 protein: CASSLSGASGNEQFF

V gene: TRBV5-3
J gene: TRBJ1-4
D gene: NA
CDR3 length: 11
clone size: NA
CDR3 DNA: TGTGCCAGAAGCCAAAATGAAAAACTGTTTTTT
CDR3 protein: CARSQNEKLFF

V gene: TRBV18
J gene: TRBJ2-2
D gene: NA
CDR3 length: 15
clone size: NA
CDR3 DNA: TGTGCCAGCTCACCACGAGAGGGGTGGACCGGGGAGCTGTTTTTT
CDR3 protein: CASSPREGWTGELFF

V gene: TRBV27
J gene: TRBJ2-7
D gene: TRBD2
CDR3 length: 15
clone size: NA
CDR3 DNA: TGTGCCAGCAGTTTAGTGACTAGCGGGAGAGGCGAGCAGTACTTC
CDR3 protein: CASSLVTSGRGEQYF

V gene: TRBV5-5
J gene: TRBJ2-7
D gene: NA
CDR3 length: 15
clone size: NA
CDR3 DNA: TGTGCCAGCAGCTTGGAAAAAGGACAAATCTACGAGCAGTACTTC
CDR3 protein: CASSLEKGQIYEQYF

V gene: TRBV6-5
J gene: TRBJ1-4
D gene: NA
CDR3 length: 15
clone size: NA
CDR3 DNA: TGTGCCAGCAGTCAAGATGGGGTTGATAATGAAAAACTGTTTTTT
CDR3 protein: CASSQDGVDNEKLFF

V gene: TRBV6-1
J gene: TRBJ2-7
D gene: NA
CDR3 length: 13
clone size: NA
CDR3 DNA: TGTGCCAGCAGTGAAGCCGACGGCTACGAGCAGTACTTC
CDR3 protein: CASSEADGYEQYF

V gene: TRBV4-3
J gene: TRBJ2-1
D gene: TRBD2
CDR3 length: 16
clone size: NA
CDR3 DNA: TGCGCCAGCAGCCGTTTATCGGGGGAGGGGCACAATGAGCAGTTCTTC
CDR3 protein: CASSRLSGEGHNEQFF

V gene: TRBV4-1
J gene: TRBJ2-1
D gene: TRBD2
CDR3 length: 14
clone size: NA
CDR3 DNA: TGCGCCAGCACACTAGCGGCCTCCTACAATGAGCAGTTCTTC
CDR3 protein: CASTLAASYNEQFF

V gene: TRBV7-9
J gene: TRBJ2-5
D gene: NA
CDR3 length: 15
clone size: few
CDR3 DNA: TGTGCCAGCAGCGATCGGACTAAGGGTGGGGAGACCCAGTACTTC
CDR3 protein: CASSDRTKGGETQYF

V gene: TRBV27
J gene: TRBJ1-2
D gene: NA
CDR3 length: 14
clone size: NA
CDR3 DNA: TGTGCCAGCAGTGTACGGGGGCCTGGCTATGGCTACACCTTC
CDR3 protein: CASSVRGPGYGYTF

V gene: TRBV13
J gene: TRBJ1-2
D gene: NA
CDR3 length: 13
clone size: NA
CDR3 DNA: TGTGCCAGCAGCTTAGAGGGAAACTATGGCTACACCTTC
CDR3 protein: CASSLEGNYGYTF

V gene: TRBV25-1
J gene: TRBJ2-2
D gene: NA
CDR3 length: 12
clone size: NA
CDR3 DNA: TGTGCCAGCAGTGCGGTGACCGGGGAGCTGTTTTTT
CDR3 protein: CASSAVTGELFF

V gene: TRBV10-3
J gene: TRBJ2-7
D gene: NA
CDR3 length: 17
clone size: NA
CDR3 DNA: TGTGCCATCAGTGAGCCGACCGGACCTTTTACATCCTACGAGCAGTACTTC
CDR3 protein: CAISEPTGPFTSYEQYF

V gene: TRBV4-1
J gene: TRBJ2-3
D gene: TRBD1
CDR3 length: 16
clone size: NA
CDR3 DNA: TGCGCCAGCAGCCTAGAAGGGACAGGGGTCACAGATACGCAGTATTTT
CDR3 protein: CASSLEGTGVTDTQYF

V gene: TRBV9
J gene: TRBJ2-7
D gene: NA
CDR3 length: 15
clone size: once
CDR3 DNA: TGTGCCAGCAGCGTAGAGCCAGGGACGGCCTACGAGCAGTACTTC
CDR3 protein: CASSVEPGTAYEQYF

V gene: TRBV30
J gene: TRBJ2-1
D gene: TRBD2
CDR3 length: 16
clone size: NA
CDR3 DNA: TGTGCCTGGAGTTGGGTAGCGGGGGGGCCAGGAAATGAGCAGTTCTTC
CDR3 protein: CAWSWVAGGPGNEQFF

V gene: TRBV10-2
J gene: TRBJ1-6
D gene: NA
CDR3 length: 11
clone size: NA
CDR3 DNA: TGCGCCAGCAGAGATAATTCACCCCTCCACTTT
CDR3 protein: CASRDNSPLHF

V gene: TRBV6-5
J gene: TRBJ2-2
D gene: NA
CDR3 length: 15
clone size: once
CDR3 DNA: TGTGCCAGCAGTTACTTGACCACGAACACCGGGGAGCTGTTTTTT
CDR3 protein: CASSYLTTNTGELFF

V gene: TRBV27
J gene: TRBJ1-5
D gene: NA
CDR3 length: 14
clone size: NA
CDR3 DNA: TGTGCCAGCAGCCCACGGGATAGCAATCAGCCCCAGCATTTT
CDR3 protein: CASSPRDSNQPQHF

V gene: TRBV27
J gene: TRBJ2-5
D gene: NA
CDR3 length: 12
clone size: NA
CDR3 DNA: TGTGCCAGCAGTCCAACCAGCGAGACCCAGTACTTC
CDR3 protein: CASSPTSETQYF

V gene: TRBV10-3
J gene: TRBJ2-7
D gene: TRBD2
CDR3 length: 14
clone size: NA
CDR3 DNA: TGTGCCGCTAATGGGGAGGGAGGGCCGAGCGAGCAGTACTTC
CDR3 protein: CAANGEGGPSEQYF

V gene: TRBV19
J gene: TRBJ1-1
D gene: NA
CDR3 length: 15
clone size: once
CDR3 DNA: TGTGCCAGTAAAAAACAATCGGGGCCTCAAACTGAAGCTTTCTTT
CDR3 protein: CASKKQSGPQTEAFF

V gene: TRBV9
J gene: TRBJ2-1
D gene: TRBD2
CDR3 length: 14
clone size: NA
CDR3 DNA: TGTGCCAGCAGCTTTAGCGGGGGTTACAATGAGCAGTTCTTC
CDR3 protein: CASSFSGGYNEQFF

V gene: TRBV7-9
J gene: TRBJ2-4
D gene: TRBD1
CDR3 length: 17
clone size: NA
CDR3 DNA: TGTGCCAGCAGCTTCACTCCGGGACAGGGGGACAAAAACATTCAGTACTTC
CDR3 protein: CASSFTPGQGDKNIQYF